The next 21 T cell receptor beta chains were all read from a single sample in a study of blood T cell repertoires in COVID-19. Data came from immunoSEQ multiplex PCR; TCRdb stores just in-frame clones and leaves some out. The sample records 220,000 or so clones, about 80% being singletons. Sequencing was performed on peripheral blood. Source of these receptors: a woman in her sixties or seventies with acute or convalescent COVID-19.

In this sample, this clone turned up a few times. J is TRBJ2-3 and V is TRBV4-3; D gene uncertain. Between the trimmed V and J ends, which lost 1 base and 6 bases, there was a span of 11 bases. CDR1 is LGHNA and CDR2 is YSLEER in the germline V gene. The CDR3 sequence is 14 residues long. CDR3 loop: CASSQGPGSDTQYF. The CDR3 region has the DNA TGCGCCAGCAGCCAAGGCCCAGGCAGTGATACGCAGTATTTT.

The V gene is TRBV2, the J gene TRBJ2-1; weak D call: TRBD1 (6 bases). V was shortened by 9 bases and J by 5 bases, with 8 bases between the two germline ends. The CDR3 contains 11 residues. CDR1 SNHLY and CDR2 FYNNEI come from the germline V gene. CDR3 bases: TGTGCCAGTAGGGACAACAATGAGCAGTTCTTC. Encoded protein: CASRDNNEQFF. The full variable domain, rest sourced from reference TRBV2 and TRBJ2-1, is EPEVTQTPSHQVTQMGQEVILRCVPISNHLYFYWYRQILGQKVEFLVSFYNNEISEKSEIFDDQFSVERPDGSNFTLKIRSTKLEDSAMYFCASRDNNEQFFGPGTRLTVL.

The chain has TRBV15 and TRBJ1-5; 8 bases are shared with TRBD1. This CDR3 comprises 14 residues. Germline trimming cut 3 bases from V and 6 bases from J; bases unmatched to any gene: 4. Germline lookup yields CDR1 LNHNV and CDR2 YYDKDF (reference sequence). CDR3 nucleotides: TGTGCCACCAGCAGGAGACAGGGGAGTCAGCCCCAGCATTTT. This translates into CATSRRQGSQPQHF.

J is TRBJ2-5 and V is TRBV5-1, with D maybe TRBD2 (7 bases). This CDR3 is 16 amino acids long. The V gene lost 0 bases and the J gene lost 7 bases, with 19 bases spanning the gap. The V gene's germline CDR1 is SGHRS and CDR2 YFSETQ. The CDR3 reads CASSLGGSGGRGTQYF. The CDR3 nucleotides are TGCGCCAGCAGCTTGGGAGGGTCGGGGGGCCGCGGGACCCAGTACTTC.

The chain has TRBV30 and TRBJ2-2; TRBD1 agrees at 12 bases. CDR1 is GTSNPN, CDR2 SVGIG, per germline (reference sequence). There are 16 residues in the CDR3. The CDR3 reads CATGTGGLANTGELFF. Here the CDR3 DNA reads TGTGCAACCGGGACAGGGGGCTTAGCGAACACCGGGGAGCTGTTTTTT. The entire variable domain, with the rest obtained from reference TRBV30 and TRBJ2-2, is as follows: SQTIHQWPATLVQPVGSPLSLECTVEGTSNPNLYWYRQAAGRGLQLLFYSVGIGQISSEVPQNLSASRPQDRQFILSSKKLLLSDSGFYLCATGTGGLANTGELFFGEGSRLTVL.

The V gene is TRBV18, the J gene TRBJ2-5; D gene ambiguous. Germline V gene lookup returns CDR1 KGHSH and CDR2 LQKENI. This CDR3 is built from 16 residues. V shed 0 bases and J shed 1 base, with 12 bases lying between them. The CDR3 sequence is CASSPPTNSRQETQYF. CDR3 bases: TGTGCCAGCTCACCACCAACCAACAGTCGCCAAGAGACCCAGTACTTC.

The genes are TRBV23-1 and TRBJ2-7, with unresolved D. TRBV23-1 is an ORF for which the function is uncertain. V lost 1 base and J 1 base, leaving 8 bases between the germline ends. The CDR3 consists of 14 residues. The CDR3 spells CASSQFGRSYEQYF. As DNA, the CDR3 is TGCGCCAGCAGTCAATTTGGCAGGTCCTACGAGCAGTACTTC.

CDR3 in amino acids: CASSVDPSYGYTF. The CDR3 DNA sequence: TGTGCCAGCAGCGTAGATCCCTCCTATGGCTACACCTTC. This rearrangement joins TRBV9 to TRBJ1-2, with unresolved D. The ends were cut back, 0 bases at V and 4 bases at J, with 7 bases in the middle. The CDR3 sequence is 13 residues long. In germline, CDR1 is SGDLS, CDR2 YYNGEE.

The chain employs TRBV2 and TRBJ1-1; 7 bases are shared with TRBD1. The CDR3 spans 14 residues. V lost 6 bases and J lost 1; bases outside the gene matches: 5. Germline lookup yields CDR1 SNHLY and CDR2 FYNNEI. CDR3 amino acids: CASSQNRGNTEAFF. The DNA of the CDR3 is TGTGCCAGCAGCCAAAACAGGGGGAACACTGAAGCTTTCTTT.

The V call is TRBV12-3 or TRBV12-4, the J call TRBJ1-1; D unclear. The CDR3 has 13 amino acids. Trimming removed 6 bases from V and 5 bases from J, with 13 bases in between. Here the CDR3 reads CASRSHRSTEAFF. The CDR3 coding sequence is TGTGCCAGCAGATCACACCGATCGACTGAAGCTTTCTTT.

This chain links TRBV20-1 with TRBJ2-5; D is perhaps TRBD2 (6 bases). V dropped 3 bases and J dropped 5 bases, with 19 bases sitting between them. The CDR3 is 15 amino acids. Germline V gene lookup returns CDR1 DFQATT and CDR2 SNEGSKA (reference sequence). CDR3 nucleotide sequence: TGCAGTGCTAGTCGCGGCGCGGGAAACGGGGAGACCCAGTACTTC. It yields the protein CSASRGAGNGETQYF.

The chain links TRBV5-1 to TRBJ2-5; the D gene is possibly TRBD1 (5 bases). CDR1 is SGHRS, CDR2 YFSETQ, per germline. The CDR3 is 15 amino acids. The V end was cut by 1 base, the J end by 6 bases, with 16 bases between. CDR3 sequence reads: CASSLYVSGRQTQYF. The CDR3 bases are TGCGCCAGCAGCTTGTACGTGTCAGGGCGTCAGACCCAGTACTTC.

The V and J genes are TRBV7-9 and TRBJ2-5; D not resolved. The CDR3 consists of 13 residues. Trimming cost V 5 bases and J 3 bases, with 10 bases left between them. The germline gives CDR1 SEHNR, CDR2 FQNEAQ (reference sequence). CDR3 sequence reads: CASSPVAEETQYF. The CDR3 DNA follows: TGTGCCAGCAGCCCCGTAGCTGAAGAGACCCAGTACTTC.

The chain uses TRBV4-2 and TRBJ1-2; 8 bases line up with TRBD1. Germline trimming cut 3 bases from V and 7 bases from J; bases unmatched to any gene: 10. This CDR3 spans 15 amino acids. Germline loops: CDR1 LGHNA, CDR2 YNFKEQ. DNA of the CDR3: TGTGCCAGCAGCCATGACCGCGGACAGGGCCGTGGCTACACCTTC. It translates to CASSHDRGQGRGYTF.

The chain employs TRBV6-5 and TRBJ1-5, with TRBD1 identical over 8 bases. This CDR3 has 15 amino acids. The germline V gene encodes CDR1 MNHEY and CDR2 SVGAGI. V lost 2 bases, J lost 1 base, and 1 base stayed unmatched. The DNA of the CDR3 is TGTGCCAGCAGTTACACAGGGGGGAGCAATCAGCCCCAGCATTTT. This gives the protein CASSYTGGSNQPQHF.

The V call is TRBV5-4, the J call TRBJ2-5; TRBD1 agrees at 9 bases. Germline lookup yields CDR1 SGHNT and CDR2 YYREEE (reference sequence). CDR3 size: 15 residues. The trim removed 4 bases at V and 0 bases at J, leaving 4 bases unmatched. CDR3 coding DNA: TGTGCCAGCAGCCGATGGGACAGGGACCAAGAGACCCAGTACTTC. This translates into CASSRWDRDQETQYF.

V usage is TRBV19 and J usage is TRBJ1-1; 7 bases map to TRBD1. Losses at the gene ends were 6 bases for V and 1 base for J; bases not matched to a gene: 5. Germline assignment: CDR1 LNHDA and CDR2 SQIVND (reference sequence). This CDR3 has 14 amino acids. The CDR3 nucleotides are TGTGCCAGTAGGGGAACAGGGGAGAACACTGAAGCTTTCTTT. Translation: CASRGTGENTEAFF.

This rearrangement joins TRBV19 to TRBJ2-6, with D uncertain. V lost 5 bases, J lost 4 bases, and 12 bases lay in between. Per the germline V gene, CDR1 is LNHDA and CDR2 is SQIVND (reference sequence). CDR3 length equals 15 residues. The CDR3 is CASSWSGYGANVLTF. CDR3 sequence (DNA): TGTGCCAGTAGTTGGTCCGGGTACGGGGCCAACGTCCTGACTTTC.

The V and J genes are TRBV24-1 and TRBJ2-7; TRBD2 agrees at 14 bases. Looked up from germline, CDR1 is KGHDR and CDR2 is SFDVKD. The CDR3 totals 15 residues. J lost 0 bases, V lost 8 bases, and 2 bases had no gene match. The CDR3 is CATKGTSGGSYEQYF. The CDR3 coding sequence is TGTGCCACCAAAGGGACTAGCGGGGGCTCCTACGAGCAGTACTTC.

V is TRBV7-2 and J is TRBJ2-3; 11 bases map to TRBD2. Losses at the gene ends were 1 base for V and 3 bases for J; bases not matched to a gene: 3. CDR1 SGHTA and CDR2 FQGNSA come from the germline V gene. This CDR3 comprises 16 residues. Here the CDR3 DNA reads TGTGCCAGCAGCTTAGGTACTAGCGGGGGAACAGATACGCAGTATTTT. It is translated as CASSLGTSGGTDTQYF.

J is TRBJ2-1 and V is TRBV4-3; D perhaps matches TRBD2 (6 bases). Looked up from germline, CDR1 is LGHNA and CDR2 is YSLEER. Trimming left V 0 bases short and J 0 bases short, with 12 bases between. This CDR3 is built from 17 residues. DNA for the CDR3: TGCGCCAGCAGCCAAGACCCGGGACTCGGCTCCTACAATGAGCAGTTCTTC. It specifies CASSQDPGLGSYNEQFF.